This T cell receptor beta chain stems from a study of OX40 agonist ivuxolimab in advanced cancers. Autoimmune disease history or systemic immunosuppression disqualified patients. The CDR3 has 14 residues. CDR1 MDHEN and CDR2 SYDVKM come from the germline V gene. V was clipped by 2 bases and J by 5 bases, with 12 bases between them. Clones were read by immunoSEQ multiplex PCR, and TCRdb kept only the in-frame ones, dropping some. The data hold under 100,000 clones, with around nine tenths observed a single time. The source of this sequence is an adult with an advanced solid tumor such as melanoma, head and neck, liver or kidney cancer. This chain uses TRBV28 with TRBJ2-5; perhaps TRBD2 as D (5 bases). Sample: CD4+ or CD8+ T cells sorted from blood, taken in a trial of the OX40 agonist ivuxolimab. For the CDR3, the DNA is TGTGCCAGCAGTTTAATTGCACCGGGGGAGACCCAGTACTTC. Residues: CASSLIAPGETQYF.